The TCR beta chain described here comes from a study of T-cell reconstitution after alpha-beta-depleted transplantation in children. A TCRbeta library incorporating unique molecular identifiers was prepared. MiXCR, applied by TCRdb to the PCR reads, yields one record per CDR3 protein. Of about 440,000 distinct CDR3 sequences in the sample, over 40% were seen once. Regarding the study as a whole: Newly generated T cells supplied most T-cell counts and diversity one year post-transplant. The origin of alpha-beta T cells about two months after transplant was reportedly several hundred expanded graft clones.

CDR3 length equals 13 residues. Germline V gene data show CDR1 as LGHDT and CDR2 as YNNKEL (reference sequence). V was clipped by 0 bases and J by 13 bases, with 14 bases between them. As to this clonotype: Its antigen remains unidentified.

The sequence was collected from a girl aged 2 to 10 with aplastic anemia, due to receive a stem cell transplant. The rearrangement links TRBV3-1 to TRBJ2-3; tentative D call: TRBD1 (7 bases). The input for sequencing was PBMCs, taken before TCRalphabeta/CD19-depleted stem cell transplant. The CDR3 here is CASSQDHRGGKYF. CDR3 sequence (DNA): TGTGCCAGCAGCCAAGATCACAGGGGAGGAAAGTATTTT.